Shown below are 23 T cell receptor beta chains from a single sample sequenced in a study of cytomegalovirus exposure and HLA in healthy donors. PCR primers comprised 60 Vbeta and 13 Jbeta primers. Using immunoSEQ multiplex PCR, the repertoire was profiled, and TCRdb retains in-frame clones only, with some absent. The data contain about 270,000 clones, about 66% of them singletons. Material: PBMCs. These receptors all come from a female donor in good health and CMV-seronegative.

The chain has TRBV6-1 and TRBJ2-1; 7 bases map to TRBD2. The J segment lost 3 bases and the V segment lost 0 bases, leaving 2 bases of the junction unmatched. The germline gives CDR1 MNHNS, CDR2 SASEGT. The CDR3 contains 15 residues. The CDR3 nucleotides read TGTGCCAGCAGTGAAGCCCTAGCGGTCTACAATGAGCAGTTCTTC. Its translation: CASSEALAVYNEQFF.

The gene calls are TRBV2 and TRBJ2-1; 10 bases agree with TRBD2. The CDR3 is 16 amino acids. Germline CDR1 and CDR2: SNHLY and FYNNEI. The J segment lost 5 bases and the V segment lost 2 bases, leaving 6 bases of the junction unmatched. CDR3 loop: CASSELGLASNNEQFF. In nucleotides, the CDR3 is TGTGCCAGCAGTGAATTGGGACTAGCGTCGAACAATGAGCAGTTCTTC.

The gene calls are TRBV15 and TRBJ2-1, with TRBD1 identical over 9 bases. In germline, CDR1 is LNHNV, CDR2 YYDKDF (reference sequence). Trimming cost V 1 base and J 7 bases; bases outside gene matches: 2. CDR3 size: 14 residues. CDR3 in amino acids: CATSRGQGGNEQFF. DNA of the CDR3: TGTGCCACCAGCAGAGGACAGGGGGGGAATGAGCAGTTCTTC.

The chain combines TRBV7-9 with TRBJ2-2; perhaps TRBD2 as D (5 bases). Trimming left V 6 bases short and J 1 base short, with 15 bases between. This CDR3 has 16 residues. In germline, CDR1 is SEHNR, CDR2 FQNEAQ (reference sequence). The CDR3: CASRDNGGRNTGELFF. Written as DNA, the CDR3 is TGTGCCAGCAGGGATAACGGAGGTCGGAACACCGGGGAGCTGTTTTTT.

This clone was picked up a small number of times. CDR3 residues: CASSLGDRFVTNEKLFF. The CDR3 DNA reads as TGTGCCAGCAGCTTGGGAGACCGATTTGTAACTAATGAAAAACTGTTTTTT. The chain combines TRBV11-2 with TRBJ1-4, with D hard to call. The CDR3 runs to 17 residues. Germline CDR1 SGHAT, CDR2 FQNNGV. V was shortened by 3 bases and J by 1 base, with 15 bases between the two germline ends.

This clone was found a few times. The chain joins TRBV12-2 to TRBJ1-4; TRBD1 was called by the table and not checked on the DNA. TRBV12-2 corresponds to a pseudogene. The CDR3 length is 13 residues. The CDR3 here is CATNGQVEEKLFF. For the CDR3, the DNA is TGTGCAACCAATGGGCAGGTAGAGGAAAAACTGTTTTTT.

This rearrangement joins TRBV27 to TRBJ2-7; 8 bases line up with TRBD1. Germline CDR1 and CDR2: MNHEY and SMNVEV (reference sequence). CDR3 length: 14 amino acids. With V trimmed by 4 bases and J by 3 bases, 5 bases remained unmatched. Here the CDR3 DNA reads TGTGCCAGCAGTTCCCGGGGACAGGACTACGAGCAGTACTTC. Encoded protein: CASSSRGQDYEQYF.

The J gene is TRBJ1-1, the V gene TRBV28; D uncertain. Trimming took off 4 bases at V and 11 bases at J, with 14 bases between the two ends. Per germline, CDR1 MDHEN and CDR2 SYDVKM. The CDR3 loop spans 12 amino acids. The chain's CDR3 is CASSYQVRSAFF. In DNA, the CDR3 is TGTGCCAGCAGTTATCAAGTCAGAAGTGCTTTCTTT.

The rearrangement links TRBV28 to TRBJ1-5; 8 positions agree with TRBD1. Per germline, CDR1 MDHEN and CDR2 SYDVKM. The CDR3 contains 17 residues. V gave up 8 bases and J gave up 4 bases; unmatched junction bases: 16. The CDR3 bases are TGTGCCAGCGACGCCGGTGACAGGGGATTAGGAAATCAGCCCCAGCATTTT. It translates to CASDAGDRGLGNQPQHF.

The chain carries TRBV6-5 and TRBJ2-7, with D maybe TRBD1 (5 bases). Germline V gene data show CDR1 as MNHEY and CDR2 as SVGAGI. V was shortened by 5 bases and J by 5 bases, with 13 bases between the two germline ends. The CDR3 is 13 amino acids. As DNA, the CDR3 is TGTGCCAGCAGTCCAGGGATTATCCACGAGCAGTACTTC. It yields the protein CASSPGIIHEQYF.

This sequence joins TRBV9 and TRBJ2-3, with D perhaps TRBD2 (7 bases). This CDR3 is 16 amino acids long. Germline V lookup: CDR1 SGDLS, CDR2 YYNGEE. V was shortened by 0 bases and J by 3 bases, with 14 bases between the two germline ends. CDR3 nucleotides: TGTGCCAGCAGCGTAGAGGGGGGGGCTAGGACAGATACGCAGTATTTT. It encodes CASSVEGGARTDTQYF.

The chain links TRBV27 to TRBJ1-2; 8 nucleotides align to TRBD1. CDR3 size: 14 residues. In germline, CDR1 is MNHEY, CDR2 SMNVEV (reference sequence). The V gene end was trimmed by 5 bases and the J gene end by 4 bases; junction bases not matched to a gene: 6. CDR3 sequence: CASSNSGTGYGYTF. For the CDR3, the DNA is TGTGCCAGCAGTAATTCCGGGACAGGCTATGGCTACACCTTC.

This chain joins TRBV5-6 and TRBJ2-3; D is unclear. The CDR3 is made up of 16 amino acids. Germline-derived CDR1 and CDR2 are SGHDT and YYEEEE. Trimming cost V 1 base and J 0 bases, with 12 bases left between them. CDR3 sequence (DNA): TGTGCCAGCAGCTTGAGCCGGCGGAAGAGCACAGATACGCAGTATTTT. This codes for CASSLSRRKSTDTQYF.

This clone was seen only a few times. J is TRBJ2-1 and V is TRBV20-1; no reliable D call. Per germline, CDR1 DFQATT and CDR2 SNEGSKA (reference sequence). The CDR3 length is 10 residues. V dropped 2 bases and J dropped 14 bases, with 10 bases sitting between them. The CDR3 is CSARPEVEFF. CDR3 bases: TGCAGTGCTAGACCTGAGGTGGAGTTCTTC.

V gene TRBV2 combines with J gene TRBJ2-7; D not certain. Trimming shortened V by 7 bases and J by 0 bases, and 7 bases separated the two germline ends. The CDR3 length is 12 residues. Germline V CDR1 and CDR2: SNHLY, FYNNEI. This CDR3 reads CASTADSYEQYF. DNA for the CDR3: TGTGCCAGCACTGCGGACTCCTACGAGCAGTACTTC. The full variable domain, in which reference TRBV2 and TRBJ2-7 provide the parts outside the CDR3, is EPEVTQTPSHQVTQMGQEVILRCVPISNHLYFYWYRQILGQKVEFLVSFYNNEISEKSEIFDDQFSVERPDGSNFTLKIRSTKLEDSAMYFCASTADSYEQYFGPGTRLTVT.

CDR3 sequence: CASSSGTSGRHQETQYF. The DNA of the CDR3 is TGTGCCAGCAGCTCCGGGACTAGCGGGAGGCACCAAGAGACCCAGTACTTC. The chain employs TRBV7-3 and TRBJ2-5; 15 positions agree with TRBD2. The V gene end was trimmed by 4 bases and the J gene end by 0 bases; junction bases not matched to a gene: 3. Germline V gene sequence: CDR1 SGHTA, CDR2 FQGTGA. The CDR3 length is 17 residues.

This sequence joins TRBV6-5 and TRBJ2-7; tentatively, D is TRBD2 (5 bases). CDR3 size: 13 residues. The V and J ends lost 8 bases and 5 bases respectively, with 16 bases between them. Looked up from germline, CDR1 is MNHEY and CDR2 is SVGAGI. CDR3: CASGPWGENEQYF. For the CDR3, the DNA is TGTGCCAGCGGGCCCTGGGGAGAGAACGAGCAGTACTTC.

The chain combines TRBV5-1 with TRBJ2-7, with D tentatively TRBD2 (5 bases). Trimming removed 5 bases from V and 2 bases from J, with 17 bases in between. CDR1 SGHRS and CDR2 YFSETQ come from the germline V gene. The CDR3 consists of 15 residues. This CDR3 reads CASRSEGGRTYEQYF. Here the CDR3 DNA reads TGCGCCAGCAGGAGCGAGGGCGGTCGTACCTACGAGCAGTACTTC. The variable domain in full, with the rest retrieved from reference TRBV5-1 and TRBJ2-7, is KAGVTQTPRYLIKTRGQQVTLSCSPISGHRSVSWYQQTPGQGLQFLFEYFSETQRNKGNFPGRFSGRQFSNSRSEMNVSTLELGDSALYLCASRSEGGRTYEQYFGPGTRLTVT.

This chain uses TRBV28 with TRBJ1-1, with 7 positions matching TRBD1. J was trimmed by 4 bases and V by 6 bases; bases with no gene match: 11. Germline CDR1 MDHEN, CDR2 SYDVKM. The CDR3 is 15 residues long. CDR3 region: CASSPGQVRGTEAFF. Written as DNA, the CDR3 is TGTGCCAGCAGCCCTGGACAGGTTAGGGGCACTGAAGCTTTCTTT.

This clone was detected only a few times. This rearrangement joins TRBV21-1 to TRBJ2-7; TRBD1 is the table's D call, not checked against the DNA. TRBV21-1 is assigned pseudogene status. This CDR3 is built from 22 residues. The CDR3 here is CASSNWRTARRGEDRKNYEQYF. DNA of the CDR3: TGTGCCAGCAGCAATTGGCGGACAGCGAGGCGTGGAGAGGACAGGAAAAACTACGAGCAGTACTTC.

This CDR3 is CASSLLPGFDEQYF. In DNA, the CDR3 is TGTGCCAGCAGTTTATTACCCGGGTTCGACGAGCAGTACTTC. The J gene is TRBJ2-7, the V gene TRBV28; D call uncertain. CDR1 MDHEN and CDR2 SYDVKM come from the germline V gene. This CDR3 spans 14 amino acids. With 1 base removed from V and 5 bases from J, the gap between germline ends came to 12 bases.

In its sample, this clone was seen a few times. J is TRBJ2-7 and V is TRBV27; 10 bases fit TRBD1. V lost 7 bases and J lost 7; bases outside the gene matches: 13. The CDR3 is 15 residues long. Germline CDR1 MNHEY, CDR2 SMNVEV (reference sequence). CDR3 DNA: TGTGCCAGCACCACCGCCGGGACAGGGGTAGATGAGCAGTACTTC. As protein: CASTTAGTGVDEQYF.

The count of this clone is one. This chain joins TRBV19 and TRBJ2-3, with D possibly matching TRBD2 (6 bases). Trimming took 6 bases from V and 0 from J, leaving 16 bases between them. Germline V gene data show CDR1 as LNHDA and CDR2 as SQIVND (reference sequence). The CDR3 totals 16 residues. For the CDR3, the DNA is TGTGCCAGTAGAGTGGCAGGAGGGTATAGCACAGATACGCAGTATTTT. As protein: CASRVAGGYSTDTQYF.